The 5 T cell receptor beta chains below were found in one sample sequenced in a study of T-cell reconstitution after alpha-beta-depleted transplantation in children. The library targeted TCRbeta and was prepared with unique molecular identifiers. TCRdb reanalysed the PCR reads using MiXCR and keeps one entry per CDR3 protein. The sample records 600,000 to 800,000 distinct CDR3 sequences, around 12% being singletons. This material consisted of PBMCs, taken before TCRalphabeta/CD19-depleted stem cell transplant. These receptors came from a girl aged 2 to 10 with congenital amegakaryocytic thrombocytopenia, due to receive a stem cell transplant.

The V gene is TRBV4-1, the J gene TRBJ2-1, with D perhaps assigned TRBD1 or TRBD2 (5 bases each). Germline V gives CDR1 MGHRA, CDR2 YSYEKL. V was shortened by 4 bases and J by 9 bases, with 22 bases between the two germline ends. The CDR3 runs to 16 residues. CDR3 bases: TGCGCCAGCAGCCGGATTATTATCGGGGCGGTAGGTGAGCAGTTCTTC. Translation: CASSRIIIGAVGEQFF.

This clonotype was recorded at least ten times. The genes are TRBV12-3 or TRBV12-4 and TRBJ2-2, with D uncertain. V lost 5 bases, J lost 3 bases, and 7 bases lay in between. The CDR3 runs to 13 residues. The CDR3: CASSPLYTGELFF. The CDR3 region has the DNA TGTGCCAGCAGTCCCCTCTACACCGGGGAGCTGTTTTTT.

Ten or more counts support this clonotype. The chain has TRBV5-1 and TRBJ2-1; TRBD2 matches at 9 bases. V shed 6 bases, J shed 8 bases, and the junction held 6 bases outside the gene matches. Germline CDR1 and CDR2: SGHRS and YFSETQ. The CDR3 loop spans 13 amino acids. The CDR3 DNA reads as TGCGCCAGCAATAGCGGGAGTAACCATGAGCAGTTCTTC. Translating it yields CASNSGSNHEQFF.

The rearrangement uses TRBV19 and TRBJ2-3; the D is unclear. Trimming removed 6 bases from V and 0 bases from J, with 7 bases in between. The CDR3 has 13 residues. Germline V CDR1 and CDR2: LNHDA, SQIVND (reference sequence). The CDR3 sequence: CASRITSTDTQYF. DNA of the CDR3: TGTGCCAGTAGGATAACTAGCACAGATACGCAGTATTTT.

This clonotype was observed at least ten times. The chain joins TRBV27 to TRBJ2-3, with 11 bases that match TRBD2. Germline loops: CDR1 MNHEY, CDR2 SMNVEV (reference sequence). The CDR3 is 15 amino acids. V shed 8 bases, J shed 3 bases, and the junction held 7 bases outside the gene matches. This CDR3 is CASRLAGPGTDTQYF. CDR3 nucleotides: TGTGCCAGCCGACTAGCGGGACCCGGAACAGATACGCAGTATTTT.